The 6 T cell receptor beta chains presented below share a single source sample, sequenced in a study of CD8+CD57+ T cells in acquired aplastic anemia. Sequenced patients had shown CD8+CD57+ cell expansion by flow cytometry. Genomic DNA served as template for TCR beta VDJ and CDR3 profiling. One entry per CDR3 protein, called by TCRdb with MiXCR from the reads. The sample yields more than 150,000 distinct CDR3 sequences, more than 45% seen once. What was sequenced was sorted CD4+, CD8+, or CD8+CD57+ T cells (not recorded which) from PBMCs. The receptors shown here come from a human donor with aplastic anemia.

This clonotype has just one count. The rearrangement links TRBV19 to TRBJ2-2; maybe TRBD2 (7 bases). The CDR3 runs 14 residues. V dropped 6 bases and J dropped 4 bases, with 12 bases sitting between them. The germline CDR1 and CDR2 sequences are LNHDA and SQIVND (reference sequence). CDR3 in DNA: TGTGCCAGTAGGGAAGGGGGGGGCACCGGGGAGCTGTTTTTT. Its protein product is CASREGGGTGELFF.

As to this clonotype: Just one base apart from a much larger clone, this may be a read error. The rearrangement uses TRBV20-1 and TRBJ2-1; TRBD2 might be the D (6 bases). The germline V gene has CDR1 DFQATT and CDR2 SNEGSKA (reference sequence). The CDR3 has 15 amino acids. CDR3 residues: CGARGQAGSLGEQFF. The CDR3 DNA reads TGCGGTGCTAGAGGGCAGGCGGGATCCCTGGGAGAGCAGTTCTTC.

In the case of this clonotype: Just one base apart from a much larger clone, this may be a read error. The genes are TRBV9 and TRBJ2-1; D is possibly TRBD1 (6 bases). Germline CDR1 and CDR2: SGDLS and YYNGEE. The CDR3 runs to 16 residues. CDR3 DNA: TGTGCCAGCAGCTTTTGGGACACGGGCTCCTGCAATGAGCAGTTCTTC. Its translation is CASSFWDTGSCNEQFF.

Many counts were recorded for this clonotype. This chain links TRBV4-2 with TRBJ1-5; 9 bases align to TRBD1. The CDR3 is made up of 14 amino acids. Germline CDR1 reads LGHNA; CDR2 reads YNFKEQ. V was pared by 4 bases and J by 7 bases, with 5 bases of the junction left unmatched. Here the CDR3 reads CASSRDRVIQPQHF. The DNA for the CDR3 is TGTGCCAGCAGCCGGGACAGGGTGATCCAGCCCCAGCATTTT.

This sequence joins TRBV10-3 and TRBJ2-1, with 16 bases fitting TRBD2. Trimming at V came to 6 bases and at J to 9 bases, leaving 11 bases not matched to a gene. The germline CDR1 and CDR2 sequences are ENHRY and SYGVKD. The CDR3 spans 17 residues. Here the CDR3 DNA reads TGTGCCATCAGCGAACCGGGACTAGCGGGGGGGCCCGGTGAGCAGTTCTTC. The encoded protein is CAISEPGLAGGPGEQFF.

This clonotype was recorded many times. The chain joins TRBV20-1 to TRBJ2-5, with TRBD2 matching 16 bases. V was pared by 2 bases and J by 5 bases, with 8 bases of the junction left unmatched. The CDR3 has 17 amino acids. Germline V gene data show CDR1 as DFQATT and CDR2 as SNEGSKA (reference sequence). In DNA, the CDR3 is TGCAGTGCTAGAAGTCCGGGACTAGCGGGGGGGTTGGAGACCCAGTACTTC. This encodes CSARSPGLAGGLETQYF.